The 21 T cell receptor beta chains below all came from one sample that was sequenced in a study of T cell responses to AZD1222 COVID-19 vaccine. Produced via immunoSEQ multiplex PCR; TCRdb's table is partial and in-frame only. Of tens of thousands of clones in the sample, roughly 90% are singletons; the top ten hold 4.2%. This material consisted of peripheral blood, taken on day 0 of AZD1222 vaccination. These receptors originate from an adult in good health.

The chain links TRBV7-9 to TRBJ1-3; 9 positions match TRBD1. The CDR3 extends over 15 amino acids. Germline V gives CDR1 SEHNR, CDR2 FQNEAQ (reference sequence). Trimming took 5 bases from V and 4 from J; bases not matched to a gene: 6. The CDR3: CASSRTGVSGNTIYF. DNA of the CDR3: TGTGCCAGCAGCCGGACAGGGGTATCCGGAAACACCATATATTTT.

This clone has a single count. The chain recombines TRBV3-1 (or the pseudogene TRBV3-2) with TRBJ2-1, with TRBD2 matching 14 bases. V dropped 4 bases and J dropped 9; count of bases not matched to a gene: 5. This CDR3 region has 15 residues. Germline-derived CDR1 and CDR2 are LGHDT and YNNKEL (reference sequence). The CDR3 coding sequence is TGTGCCAGCAGCCTAGGGACTAGCGGGAGAGGTGAGCAGTTCTTC. This translates into CASSLGTSGRGEQFF.

About this clone: One end of the junction does not line up with germline, which may come from a read error. This chain joins TRBV12-3 or TRBV12-4 and TRBJ1-3; D remains ambiguous. The CDR3 consists of 12 residues. This CDR3 is CASSPSLAGPKF. In nucleotides, the CDR3 is TGTGCCAGCAGTCCATCTCTTGCAGGCCCCAAATTT.

V is TRBV5-1 and J is TRBJ1-6, with D tentatively TRBD1 (5 bases). This CDR3 region has 18 residues. Trimming took 2 bases from V and 0 from J, leaving 15 bases between them. Germline V gene sequence: CDR1 SGHRS, CDR2 YFSETQ. The chain's CDR3 is CASSLVSLGHSYNSPLHF. In DNA form, the CDR3 reads TGCGCCAGCAGCTTAGTCTCCCTTGGACACTCCTATAATTCACCCCTCCACTTT.

The chain joins TRBV11-2 to TRBJ2-7; D not resolved. CDR1 and CDR2 from the germline V gene are SGHAT and FQNNGV. The V gene lost 0 bases and the J gene lost 6 bases, with 6 bases spanning the gap. This CDR3 spans 12 amino acids. The CDR3 DNA sequence: TGTGCCAGCAGCTTAGATTCTATCGAGCAGTACTTC. Translation gives CASSLDSIEQYF.

This clone occurred a few times. Other DNA variants within this sample encode the same CDR3. The V call is TRBV29-1, the J call TRBJ1-1; 8 nucleotides agree with TRBD1. CDR1 is SQVTM, CDR2 ANQGSEA, per germline. CDR3 length equals 13 residues. V trimming: 5 bases; J trimming: 1 base; junction bases outside the gene matches: 3. The CDR3 DNA sequence: TGCAGCGTTCCAGGACAGGGGAACACTGAAGCTTTCTTT. It encodes CSVPGQGNTEAFF.

The chain has TRBV6-5 and TRBJ1-3; D is unclear. This CDR3 contains 13 residues. The germline V gene has CDR1 MNHEY and CDR2 SVGAGI. Between the trimmed V and J ends, which lost 4 bases and 3 bases, there was a span of 7 bases. The CDR3 region is CASSSGVGNTIYF. CDR3 nucleotides: TGTGCCAGCAGTTCCGGCGTTGGAAACACCATATATTTT.

A single count supports this clone. This chain connects TRBV6-5 to TRBJ1-2, with no clear D. The CDR3 length is 14 residues. The germline CDR1 and CDR2 sequences are MNHEY and SVGAGI. V lost 0 bases to trimming and J lost 7 bases, with 12 bases between them. As DNA, the CDR3 is TGTGCCAGCAGTTACTCCCGGAGAGTACGTGGCTACACCTTC. Amino acids: CASSYSRRVRGYTF.

The chain couples TRBV28 to TRBJ1-5, with 7 bases that match TRBD1. The CDR3 spans 16 residues. The V gene's germline CDR1 is MDHEN and CDR2 SYDVKM. Unmatched junction bases numbered 9, after V lost 2 bases and J lost 5 bases. CDR3 sequence reads: CASSLIPGQPDQPQHF. The CDR3 DNA reads as TGTGCCAGCAGTTTAATACCGGGACAGCCGGATCAGCCCCAGCATTTT.

The chain carries TRBV4-1 and TRBJ1-1; D not resolved. The V gene lost 0 bases and the J gene lost 0 bases, with 11 bases spanning the gap. This CDR3 is built from 16 residues. Germline CDR1 reads MGHRA; CDR2 reads YSYEKL. The DNA of the CDR3 is TGCGCCAGCAGCCAAGACGTAGCGGCGATGAACACTGAAGCTTTCTTT. Amino acids: CASSQDVAAMNTEAFF.

This chain links TRBV9 with TRBJ2-3, with 10 bases fitting TRBD2. Per the germline V gene, CDR1 is SGDLS and CDR2 is YYNGEE. Trimming took 3 bases from V and 1 from J; bases not matched to a gene: 2. The CDR3 is 15 amino acids. As DNA, the CDR3 is TGTGCCAGCAGCGGCAGCGGGGGGGGCACAGATACGCAGTATTTT. Translating gives CASSGSGGGTDTQYF.

This chain joins TRBV28 and TRBJ1-4; D uncertain. CDR1 and CDR2 (germline): MDHEN, SYDVKM. V lost 5 bases and J lost 2, with 9 bases in between. The CDR3 is made up of 14 amino acids. CDR3 in DNA: TGTGCCAGCAGTCCCGGTTCTACTAATGAAAAACTGTTTTTT. Its protein product is CASSPGSTNEKLFF.

The chain carries TRBV2 and TRBJ2-3, with no clear D. The germline gives CDR1 SNHLY, CDR2 FYNNEI. V lost 5 bases, J lost 5 bases, and 8 bases lay in between. The CDR3 consists of 12 residues. This chain's CDR3 is CASSPSGDTQYF. CDR3 sequence (DNA): TGTGCCAGCAGTCCAAGTGGAGATACGCAGTATTTT. The full variable domain, its missing parts supplied by reference TRBV2 and TRBJ2-3, is EPEVTQTPSHQVTQMGQEVILRCVPISNHLYFYWYRQILGQKVEFLVSFYNNEISEKSEIFDDQFSVERPDGSNFTLKIRSTKLEDSAMYFCASSPSGDTQYFGPGTRLTVL.

This chain links TRBV11-3 with TRBJ1-1; D is unclear. Germline CDR1 and CDR2: SGHNT and YENEEA. The length of the CDR3 is 13 residues. V was trimmed by 5 bases and J by 11 bases, leaving 18 bases between them. CDR3 region: CASSPGLPKLAFF. The DNA for the CDR3 is TGTGCCAGCAGCCCCGGACTCCCCAAGTTGGCTTTCTTT. The whole variable domain, filled in from reference TRBV11-3 and TRBJ1-1, reads EAGVVQSPRYKIIEKKQPVAFWCNPISGHNTLYWYLQNLGQGPELLIRYENEEAVDDSQLPKDRFSAERLKGVDSTLKIQPAELGDSAVYLCASSPGLPKLAFFGQGTRLTVV.

The rearrangement links TRBV5-1 to TRBJ2-7; a possible D gene is TRBD2 (7 bases). Germline assignment: CDR1 SGHRS and CDR2 YFSETQ. This CDR3 contains 15 residues. The V gene lost 2 bases and the J gene lost 2 bases, with 14 bases spanning the gap. This chain's CDR3 is CASSLTGRGPYEQYF. For the CDR3, the DNA is TGCGCCAGCAGCTTAACAGGGAGGGGACCCTACGAGCAGTACTTC. The complete variable domain, with remaining parts taken from reference TRBV5-1 and TRBJ2-7, reads KAGVTQTPRYLIKTRGQQVTLSCSPISGHRSVSWYQQTPGQGLQFLFEYFSETQRNKGNFPGRFSGRQFSNSRSEMNVSTLELGDSALYLCASSLTGRGPYEQYFGPGTRLTVT.

The chain is built from TRBV24-1 and TRBJ1-1, with 7 bases matching TRBD1. Unmatched junction bases numbered 10, after V lost 10 bases and J lost 6 bases. The germline V gene has CDR1 KGHDR and CDR2 SFDVKD. The CDR3 is made up of 13 amino acids. The CDR3 sequence is CATSQDRWSEAFF. The CDR3 nucleotides read TGTGCCACTAGCCAGGACAGGTGGTCTGAAGCTTTCTTT.

The chain couples TRBV9 to TRBJ1-2; 8 positions match TRBD1. Germline V gene data show CDR1 as SGDLS and CDR2 as YYNGEE. The CDR3 is 15 residues long. Losses at the gene ends were 1 base for V and 3 bases for J; bases not matched to a gene: 5. The CDR3 region is CASSVSGGADYGYTF. CDR3 DNA sequence: TGTGCCAGCAGCGTATCAGGGGGCGCAGACTATGGCTACACCTTC. The full variable domain, with the rest looked up from reference TRBV9 and TRBJ1-2, is DSGVTQTPKHLITATGQRVTLRCSPRSGDLSVYWYQQSLDQGLQFLIQYYNGEERAKGNILERFSAQQFPDLHSELNLSSLELGDSALYFCASSVSGGADYGYTFGSGTRLTVV.

This CDR3 is CASSLEWGAGANVLTF. CDR3 nucleotides: TGTGCCAGCAGCTTAGAGTGGGGGGCTGGGGCCAACGTCCTGACTTTC. This sequence joins TRBV11-2 and TRBJ2-6, with D perhaps matching TRBD2 (6 bases). The CDR3 spans 16 residues. Germline loops: CDR1 SGHAT, CDR2 FQNNGV. The V gene lost 0 bases and the J gene lost 2 bases, with 8 bases spanning the gap. The complete variable domain, with remaining parts taken from reference TRBV11-2 and TRBJ2-6, reads EAGVAQSPRYKIIEKRQSVAFWCNPISGHATLYWYQQILGQGPKLLIQFQNNGVVDDSQLPKDRFSAERLKGVDSTLKIQPAKLEDSAVYLCASSLEWGAGANVLTFGAGSRLTVL.

The J gene is TRBJ1-2, the V gene TRBV11-3; maybe TRBD1 (6 bases). The CDR3 consists of 13 residues. Trimming removed 5 bases at V and 7 bases at J, with 14 bases between. Germline CDR1 SGHNT, CDR2 YENEEA. The CDR3 nucleotides read TGTGCCAGCAGCCGACGGGGGGCGACTGGCTACACCTTC. Its protein product is CASSRRGATGYTF.

This clone was seen just once. The chain uses TRBV7-2 and TRBJ2-3; no definite D call. Germline assignment: CDR1 SGHTA and CDR2 FQGNSA. The germline V and J ends were trimmed by 1 base and 1 base, with 6 bases remaining between them. The CDR3 covers 14 residues. The CDR3 DNA sequence: TGTGCCAGCAGCTTAGTGCAGCGCACAGATACGCAGTATTTT. It is translated as CASSLVQRTDTQYF. Full variable domain (remainder filled in from reference TRBV7-2 and TRBJ2-3): GAGVSQSPSNKVTEKGKDVELRCDPISGHTALYWYRQSLGQGLEFLIYFQGNSAPDKSGLPSDRFSAERTGGSVSTLTIQRTQQEDSAVYLCASSLVQRTDTQYFGPGTRLTVL.

This clone was seen only once. V and J are TRBV6-1 and TRBJ1-4; a weak D match, TRBD1 (6 bases). Trimming left V 2 bases short and J 7 bases short, with 11 bases between. This CDR3 comprises 14 residues. Germline V lookup: CDR1 MNHNS, CDR2 SASEGT. CDR3 coding DNA: TGTGCCAGCAGTGAACAGGGGTTCGGTGAAAAACTGTTTTTT. Translating gives CASSEQGFGEKLFF.